A selection of T cell receptor beta chains follows, all from one sample in a study of cytomegalovirus exposure and HLA in healthy donors. Produced via immunoSEQ multiplex PCR; TCRdb's table is partial and in-frame only. Here the sample spans 150,000 or so clones, about 80% being singletons. The sample taken for sequencing was PBMCs. These receptors all come from a man aged 25-40 years in good health and CMV-seropositive. The CDR3 runs from the conserved cysteine through the conserved F or W. Size tells how often a clone was seen (once, few, many) or the class of an expanded clone, and some rows leave it out.

>TRBV2|TRBJ1-1|-
CASSEALRRAEAFF
>TRBV5-6|TRBJ1-5|once
CASSLGWGQGRRNQPQHF
>TRBV4-1|TRBJ2-1|-
CASSQGRLAGNEQFF
>TRBV5-1|TRBJ2-3|-
CASSPGGGAGIDTQYF
>TRBV4-2|TRBJ2-3|-
CASSQDLTASTDTQYF
>TRBV27|TRBJ1-6|-
CASSPRWGGGTSSYNSPLHF
>TRBV7-8|TRBJ1-1|-
CASSLVLSGDTEAFF
>TRBV28|TRBJ2-3|-
CASSLSDRDTQYF
>TRBV28|TRBJ1-5|-
CASRLNSNQPQHF
>TRBV5-6|TRBJ2-5|few
CASSSWGLAGVRETQYF
>TRBV4-1|TRBJ1-2|-
CASSRRGSYGYTF
>TRBV7-7|TRBJ2-2|-
CASSPLGGSNTGELFF
>TRBV27|TRBJ2-7|-
CASSRGGHYEQYF
>TRBV20-1|TRBJ1-2|-
CSARDPFYTF
>TRBV19|TRBJ2-3|-
CASSVGLADPQYF
>TRBV5-6|TRBJ1-2|-
CASSLSGDRGYTF
>TRBV30|TRBJ2-3|-
CACWTVTDTQYF
>TRBV27|TRBJ2-3|-
CASSRSGVIDTQYF
>TRBV5-1|TRBJ1-4|-
CASSLAGSTNEKLFF
>TRBV7-3|TRBJ2-2|-
CASSPGGGRTGELFF
>TRBV28|TRBJ2-7|-
CASSSGVSATSYEQYF
>TRBV5-1|TRBJ2-1|-
CASSRGVADFYNEQFF
>TRBV6-5|TRBJ1-5|-
CASRLGASNQPQHF
>TRBV5-1|TRBJ1-6|-
CASSLDPQGDGRSPLHF
>TRBV9|TRBJ2-2|-
CASSDPGMNTGELFF
>TRBV7-9|TRBJ2-1|-
CASGLAYNEQFF
>TRBV28|TRBJ2-1|once
CASRTSGGYNEQFF
>TRBV18|TRBJ2-7|-
CASSQGLKSYEQYF
>TRBV18|TRBJ1-6|few
CASSPRKPGTGNSPLHF
>TRBV2|TRBJ2-2|-
CASSLQGELFF
>TRBV5-4|TRBJ2-7|-
CASSSLAGGGDEQYF
>TRBV7-9|TRBJ1-4|-
CASSPTGLGNEKLFF
>TRBV28|TRBJ2-7|-
CASSRAGEPYEQYF